Given below is one T cell receptor beta chain in context. Its antigen is not identified. These data originate in a study of cytomegalovirus exposure and HLA in healthy donors. Study in general: There were approximately 400 genotyped donors. Of these, 75% to 90% fell in the genetic ancestry cluster associated with self-reported Caucasian donors.

Primers for the PCR totalled 60 Vbeta and 13 Jbeta. The assay was immunoSEQ multiplex PCR, and TCRdb's table has in-frame clones only and misses some. The sample shows about 120,000 clones, around two thirds of them seen only once. Per the germline V gene, CDR1 is SGHTA and CDR2 is FQGNSA. This CDR3 is 14 amino acids long. The V end was cut by 4 bases, the J end by 5 bases, with 14 bases between. Study results and caveats: Using the classifier, cytomegalovirus status was reportedly diagnosed with high specificity and sensitivity. Several of the most significant clusters were apparently associated with common viral pathogens in a later analysis.

Source material: PBMCs. This clonotype originated in a woman aged 40 to 50 in good health and CMV-seropositive. The chain is built from TRBV7-2 and TRBJ2-5, with D tentatively TRBD1 (6 bases). CDR3 protein: CASSSQGLWETQYF. The CDR3 DNA sequence: TGTGCCAGCAGCTCCCAGGGGCTATGGGAGACCCAGTACTTC.